These 27 T cell receptor beta chains originate from one sample sequenced in a study of human T cells and chemical hapten exposure. From the RACE reads, TCRdb called clonotypes with MiXCR, one entry per CDR3 protein. The sample gives about 37,000 distinct CDR3 sequences, 5% to 7% of which show up once; 9.1% is in the top ten. Time point defined: patch test 1, 2 weeks after DPC sensitization. Indicated treatment: therapeutic diphenylcyclopropenone sensitization with weekly scalp DPC. Before extraction, the whole blood was not fractionated, and total RNA was taken from it. Sequences were derived from whole blood, sampled in connection with sensitization to the hapten diphenylcyclopropenone (DPC). All receptors come from a woman aged 25 to 39 with alopecia areata. Some clones in this sample may be carry-over from other donors' samples.

The sample holds many counts of this clonotype. The chain combines TRBV11-2 with TRBJ2-7, with 10 bases matching TRBD1. The CDR3 spans 14 residues. J gave up 3 bases and V 8 bases, and 7 bases lay outside the gene matches. Germline V gene data show CDR1 as SGHAT and CDR2 as FQNNGV. For the CDR3, the DNA is TGTGCCAGCCGGATTGACAGGGGGCACTACGAGCAGTACTTC. Its translation is CASRIDRGHYEQYF.

This clonotype was counted a few times. The V call is TRBV16, the J call TRBJ1-1; the D gene is possibly TRBD1 (5 bases). V lost 4 bases to trimming and J lost 1 base, with 13 bases between them. CDR1 is KGHSY and CDR2 is FQNENV in the germline V gene. This CDR3 region has 15 residues. CDR3 in DNA: TGTGCCAGCAGCCCCAACAGGAACCCGAACACTGAAGCTTTCTTT. It is translated as CASSPNRNPNTEAFF.

The rearrangement uses TRBV12-3 or TRBV12-4 and TRBJ1-1, with 9 bases aligning to TRBD1. CDR3 length equals 16 residues. Trimming at V came to 3 bases and at J to 4 bases, leaving 9 bases not matched to a gene. The CDR3 DNA reads TGTGCCAGCAGTTTCAGGGACAGGGCTCGGGGCACTGAAGCTTTCTTT. Its translation: CASSFRDRARGTEAFF.

This chain uses TRBV19 with TRBJ1-4; the match to TRBD1 covers 9 bases. V lost 5 bases and J lost 1; bases outside the gene matches: 2. The CDR3 has 15 residues. Per the germline V gene, CDR1 is LNHDA and CDR2 is SQIVND (reference sequence). For the CDR3, the DNA is TGTGCCAGTAGTGCGACAGGGGGAACTAATGAAAAACTGTTTTTT. Amino acids: CASSATGGTNEKLFF.

This clonotype was detected ten times or more. The chain is built from TRBV28 and TRBJ2-3; 9 positions match TRBD2. Germline CDR1 and CDR2: MDHEN and SYDVKM. The CDR3 extends over 16 amino acids. Losses at the gene ends were 3 bases for V and 2 bases for J; bases not matched to a gene: 6. In DNA, the CDR3 is TGTGCCAGCAGTTTTACAACTAGCGGGCCCACAGATACGCAGTATTTT. Amino acids: CASSFTTSGPTDTQYF. Full variable domain (rest looked up from reference TRBV28 and TRBJ2-3): DVKVTQSSRYLVKRTGEKVFLECVQDMDHENMFWYRQDPGLGLRLIYFSYDVKMKEKGDIPEGYSVSREKKERFSLILESASTNQTSMYLCASSFTTSGPTDTQYFGPGTRLTVL.

In regard to this clonotype: The junction and the germline gene differ at one end; a read error may be behind it. The V call is TRBV7-3, the J call TRBJ1-1; 7 nucleotides agree with TRBD1. This CDR3 contains 13 residues. Germline V gene lookup returns CDR1 SGHTA and CDR2 FQGTGA. The chain's CDR3 is CASSLTRQGEAFF. The CDR3 DNA is TGTGCCAGCAGTTTAACTAGACAGGGCGAAGCTTTCTTT.

In its sample, this clonotype was seen many times. The J gene is TRBJ2-3, the V gene TRBV3-1; D is unresolved. The V gene's germline CDR1 is LGHDT and CDR2 YNNKEL (reference sequence). Trimming pared 5 bases from V and 2 bases from J, leaving 5 bases between. The CDR3 sequence is 12 residues long. The CDR3 DNA reads TGTGCCAGCAGCGCGAACACAGATACGCAGTATTTT. Protein product: CASSANTDTQYF.

For this clonotype: It may be a read error: a sequence one base away is much more abundant. This chain uses TRBV6-5 with TRBJ1-5, with D uncertain. Trimming cost V 5 bases and J 0 bases, with 5 bases left between them. The CDR3 length is 13 residues. Germline V gives CDR1 MNHEY, CDR2 SVGAGI. This chain's CDR3 is CASSDHSNQPQHF. CDR3 sequence (DNA): TGTGCCAGCAGTGACCATAGCAATCAGCCCCAGCATTTT.

The chain has TRBV20-1 and TRBJ1-1, with a tentative D call TRBD1 (6 bases). From germline, CDR1 is DFQATT and CDR2 SNEGSKA (reference sequence). This CDR3 is built from 14 residues. V gave up 3 bases and J gave up 0 bases, with 11 bases separating them. CDR3 bases: TGCAGTGCTAGGTATCAGGGGCTGAACACTGAAGCTTTCTTT. It is translated as CSARYQGLNTEAFF.

Only a few counts were recorded for this clonotype. The J gene is TRBJ2-3, the V gene TRBV7-8; D is uncertain. This CDR3 region has 11 residues. Germline V gene lookup returns CDR1 SGHVS and CDR2 FQNEAQ. V lost 0 bases to trimming and J lost 11 bases, with 6 bases between them. CDR3 DNA: TGTGCCAGCAGCTTAGCAGAAAAGCAGTATTTT. Its protein product is CASSLAEKQYF.

This clonotype was counted at least ten times. The CDR3 DNA follows: TGTGCCAGCAGCTTAGTCGGGACTAGCGGGGGGAATGAGCAGTTCTTC. Its translation is CASSLVGTSGGNEQFF. The V and J genes are TRBV7-2 and TRBJ2-1; 15 positions agree with TRBD2. J was trimmed by 7 bases and V by 1 base; bases with no gene match: 2. The germline gives CDR1 SGHTA, CDR2 FQGNSA. This CDR3 is 16 amino acids long.

This clonotype was picked up a small number of times. J is TRBJ2-1 and V is TRBV18; 11 nucleotides line up with TRBD2. J gave up 1 base and V 4 bases, and 3 bases lay outside the gene matches. CDR1 is KGHSH, CDR2 LQKENI, per germline. This CDR3 comprises 16 residues. The CDR3 DNA follows: TGTGCCAGCTCACGACTAGCGGGGACATCCTACAATGAGCAGTTCTTC. Encoded protein: CASSRLAGTSYNEQFF. Supplemented by reference TRBV18 and TRBJ2-1, the full variable domain reads NAGVMQNPRHLVRRRGQEARLRCSPMKGHSHVYWYRQLPEEGLKFMVYLQKENIIDESGMPKERFSAEFPKEGPSILRIQQVVRGDSAAYFCASSRLAGTSYNEQFFGPGTRLTVL.

The chain couples TRBV28 to TRBJ1-5; TRBD1 matches 8 bases. Trimming took 6 bases from V and 7 from J; bases not matched to a gene: 8. Germline-derived CDR1 and CDR2 are MDHEN and SYDVKM. The CDR3 has 14 residues. The CDR3 reads CASRRTGGGQPQHF. CDR3 DNA: TGTGCCAGCAGAAGAACAGGGGGTGGACAGCCCCAGCATTTT.

Concerning this clonotype itself: This may stem from a read error, because a much larger clone lies one nucleotide away. The chain combines TRBV7-2 with TRBJ2-3; no clear D. CDR1 is SGHTA, CDR2 FQGNSA, per germline. The CDR3 has 14 amino acids. Trimming pared 1 base from V and 6 bases from J, leaving 11 bases between. In DNA form, the CDR3 reads TGTGCCAGCAGCTTAGTTGCCGCCGGCGATACGCAGTATTTT. It specifies CASSLVAAGDTQYF.

This clonotype has more than one count but fewer than ten. V usage is TRBV6-6 and J usage is TRBJ2-7; D may be TRBD2 (5 bases). Germline CDR1 and CDR2: MNHNY and SVGAGI (reference sequence). V shed 2 bases and J shed 3 bases, with 14 bases lying between them. The CDR3 is 15 residues long. CDR3 nucleotide sequence: TGTGCCAGCAGTTACCCTATTGTCGAGGGCTACGAGCAGTACTTC. Encoded protein: CASSYPIVEGYEQYF.

This clonotype has more than one count but fewer than ten. V and J are TRBV30 and TRBJ1-5; the D gene is possibly TRBD1 (5 bases). The CDR3 contains 14 residues. CDR1 is GTSNPN and CDR2 is SVGIG in the germline V gene (reference sequence). Trimming shortened V by 5 bases and J by 5 bases, and 16 bases separated the two germline ends. CDR3 region: CAWGSGRSDQPQHF. The CDR3 nucleotides read TGTGCCTGGGGGTCGGGGCGATCAGATCAGCCCCAGCATTTT.

Turning to this clonotype: A much larger clone differs from this one at a single base, so this may be a read error. This sequence joins TRBV20-1 and TRBJ2-3; 9 positions match TRBD2. The CDR3 extends over 15 amino acids. Per germline, CDR1 DFQATT and CDR2 SNEGSKA (reference sequence). The CDR3 DNA reads TGCAGAGCTAGTTCTAGCGGGGTTAGCACAGATACGCAGTATTTT. Its translation is CRASSSGVSTDTQYF.

This clonotype was recorded at least ten times. The V gene is TRBV11-2, the J gene TRBJ1-5; D is possibly TRBD1 (6 bases). The CDR3 extends over 15 amino acids. Germline-derived CDR1 and CDR2 are SGHAT and FQNNGV. Trimming cost V 3 bases and J 5 bases, with 14 bases left between them. The CDR3 DNA reads TGTGCCAGCAGCTTCTCAGGGGATCGGGATCAGCCCCAGCATTTT. As protein: CASSFSGDRDQPQHF.

This clonotype has only a few counts. This chain links TRBV7-9 with TRBJ1-5; D ambiguous. V dropped 5 bases and J dropped 5 bases, with 13 bases sitting between them. CDR1 and CDR2 (germline): SEHNR, FQNEAQ (reference sequence). This CDR3 spans 14 amino acids. For the CDR3, the DNA is TGTGCCAGCAGCCCCGGAGATTTAGATCAGCCCCAGCATTTT. Translation gives CASSPGDLDQPQHF.

This clonotype was picked up many times. This chain joins TRBV9 and TRBJ2-6; 8 bases line up with TRBD1. CDR3 length: 17 residues. The trim removed 7 bases at V and 1 base at J, leaving 10 bases unmatched. Germline lookup yields CDR1 SGDLS and CDR2 YYNGEE. This chain's CDR3 is CASGGTGFPSGANVLTF. In nucleotides, the CDR3 is TGTGCCAGCGGCGGGACAGGATTCCCTTCTGGGGCCAACGTCCTGACTTTC.

The chain carries TRBV7-9 and TRBJ2-1; 8 nucleotides agree with TRBD2. Unmatched junction bases numbered 2, after V lost 0 bases and J lost 4 bases. Germline CDR1 SEHNR, CDR2 FQNEAQ (reference sequence). CDR3 length: 15 residues. Written as DNA, the CDR3 is TGTGCCAGCAGCTTAGCTAGCGGGGTATACAATGAGCAGTTCTTC. It encodes CASSLASGVYNEQFF.

This clonotype was counted many times. This chain uses TRBV6-6 with TRBJ2-7, with D possibly TRBD1 on 6 matching bases. Trimming took 6 bases from V and 6 from J, leaving 18 bases between them. This CDR3 contains 14 residues. Germline CDR1 MNHNY, CDR2 SVGAGI (reference sequence). This CDR3 reads CASSPRQGTSEQYF. CDR3 nucleotide sequence: TGTGCCAGCAGCCCCCGCCAGGGGACCTCCGAGCAGTACTTC.

This clonotype is termed medium-sized. This chain uses TRBV20-1 with TRBJ1-5, with D maybe TRBD1 (5 bases). The CDR3 contains 13 residues. Between the trimmed V and J ends, which lost 1 base and 5 bases, there was a span of 9 bases. Germline-derived CDR1 and CDR2 are DFQATT and SNEGSKA (reference sequence). This chain's CDR3 is CSARGAGYQPQHF. CDR3 nucleotides: TGCAGTGCTAGAGGAGCAGGGTATCAGCCCCAGCATTTT.

This clonotype was observed a few times. One end of the junction is discordant with germline, which a read error may explain. V gene TRBV4-3 combines with J gene TRBJ2-1; D call uncertain. This CDR3 has 13 amino acids. Germline CDR1 LGHNA, CDR2 YSLEER. CDR3 sequence (DNA): TGCGCCAGCAGCCAAGAAGGGCAGTGGCCTGCAGAGTTC. Its protein is CASSQEGQWPAEF.

This clonotype came up many times. The chain joins TRBV7-3 to TRBJ1-1; D ambiguous. Trimming removed 6 bases from V and 4 bases from J, with 12 bases in between. The CDR3 has 13 residues. Looked up from germline, CDR1 is SGHTA and CDR2 is FQGTGA. The CDR3 loop is CASSESAGTEAFF. DNA for the CDR3: TGTGCCAGCAGTGAGTCCGCGGGCACTGAAGCTTTCTTT.

The V gene is TRBV20-1, the J gene TRBJ2-7, with 12 nucleotides matching TRBD2. The CDR3 contains 14 residues. V gave up 3 bases and J gave up 4 bases; unmatched junction bases: 4. Germline V gives CDR1 DFQATT, CDR2 SNEGSKA (reference sequence). The DNA for the CDR3 is TGCAGTGCTAGTCCTAGCGGGGGGGCGTACGAGCAGTACTTC. This translates into CSASPSGGAYEQYF.

This clonotype has more than one count but fewer than ten. This sequence joins TRBV7-9 and TRBJ2-7; D might be TRBD1 (5 bases). From germline, CDR1 is SEHNR and CDR2 FQNEAQ (reference sequence). This CDR3 has 15 residues. Between the trimmed V and J ends, which lost 5 bases and 6 bases, there was a span of 20 bases. CDR3 loop: CASSPLWTKPAEQYF. CDR3 nucleotide sequence: TGTGCCAGCAGCCCTCTCTGGACAAAGCCCGCCGAGCAGTACTTC.